This T cell receptor beta chain derives from a study of graft-versus-host responses after intestinal transplantation. Study in general: Anti-thymocyte globulin induction, then tacrolimus and steroids for approximately 3 years, went to all recipients. Regarding the study as a whole: Early after transplant, HvG clones declined as circulating GvH clones peaked. Recipient marrow showed GvH clones, some seen first in ileum or blood.

From germline, CDR1 is LGHNA and CDR2 YSLEER. V was trimmed by 0 bases and J by 3 bases, leaving 12 bases between them. The CDR3 length is 15 residues. The protocol was immunoSEQ multiplex PCR, while the TCRdb copy is restricted to in-frame clones and leaves out a portion. The table records 41,000 or so clones, approximately 96% of them present only once. About this clone: Its antigen is as yet unknown.

The sequencing used unstimulated CD8+ T cells sorted from spleen or lymph node cells, collected before transplant. This receptor was obtained from a human donor who was the organ donor for an intestinal transplant. V gene TRBV4-3 combines with J gene TRBJ2-7, with D maybe TRBD2 (6 bases). The CDR3 spells CASSQEGGESYEQYF. DNA of the CDR3: TGCGCCAGCAGCCAAGAGGGCGGGGAGAGCTACGAGCAGTACTTC.